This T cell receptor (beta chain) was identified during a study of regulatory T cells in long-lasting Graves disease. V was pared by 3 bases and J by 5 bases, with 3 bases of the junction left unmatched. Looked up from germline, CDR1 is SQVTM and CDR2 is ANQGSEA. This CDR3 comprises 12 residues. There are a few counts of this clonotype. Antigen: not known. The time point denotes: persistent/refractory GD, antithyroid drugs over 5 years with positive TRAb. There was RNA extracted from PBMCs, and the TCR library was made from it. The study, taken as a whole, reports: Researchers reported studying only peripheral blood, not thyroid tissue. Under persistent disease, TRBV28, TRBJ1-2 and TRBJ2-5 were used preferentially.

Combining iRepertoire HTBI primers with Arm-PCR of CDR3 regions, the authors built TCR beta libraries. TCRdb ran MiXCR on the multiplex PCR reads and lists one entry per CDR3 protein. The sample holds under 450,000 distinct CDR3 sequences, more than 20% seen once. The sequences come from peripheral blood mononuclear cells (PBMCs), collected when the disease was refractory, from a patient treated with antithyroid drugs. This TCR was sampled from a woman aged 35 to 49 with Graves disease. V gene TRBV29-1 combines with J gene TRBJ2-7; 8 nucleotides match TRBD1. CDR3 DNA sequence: TGCAGCGTTGAGCAGGGGGCCGACGAGCAGTACTTC. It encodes CSVEQGADEQYF.